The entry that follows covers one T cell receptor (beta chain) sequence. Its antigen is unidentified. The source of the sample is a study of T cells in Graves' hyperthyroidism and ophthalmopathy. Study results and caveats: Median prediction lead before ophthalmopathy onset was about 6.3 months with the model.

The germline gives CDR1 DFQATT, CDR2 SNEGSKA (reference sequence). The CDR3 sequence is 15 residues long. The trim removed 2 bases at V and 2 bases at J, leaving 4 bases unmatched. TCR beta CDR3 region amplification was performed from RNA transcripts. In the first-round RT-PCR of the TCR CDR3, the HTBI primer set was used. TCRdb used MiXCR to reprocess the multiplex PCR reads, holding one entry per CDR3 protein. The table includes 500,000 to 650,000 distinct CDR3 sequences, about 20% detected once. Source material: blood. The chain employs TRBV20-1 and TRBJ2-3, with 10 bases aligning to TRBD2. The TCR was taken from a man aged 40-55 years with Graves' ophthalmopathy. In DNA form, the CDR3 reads TGCAGTGCTAGACTAGCGGGGGACACCACAGATACGCAGTATTTT. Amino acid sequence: CSARLAGDTTDTQYF.